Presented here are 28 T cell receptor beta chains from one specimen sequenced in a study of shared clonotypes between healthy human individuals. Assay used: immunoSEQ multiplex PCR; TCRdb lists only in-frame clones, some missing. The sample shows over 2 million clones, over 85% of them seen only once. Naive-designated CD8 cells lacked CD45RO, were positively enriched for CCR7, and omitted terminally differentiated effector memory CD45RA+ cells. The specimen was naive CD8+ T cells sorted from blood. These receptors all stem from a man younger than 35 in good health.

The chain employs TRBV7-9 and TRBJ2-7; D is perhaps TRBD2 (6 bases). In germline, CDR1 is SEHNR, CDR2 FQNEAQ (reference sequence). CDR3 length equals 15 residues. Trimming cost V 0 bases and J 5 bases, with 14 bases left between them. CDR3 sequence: CASSLAGGIRDEQYF. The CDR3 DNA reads TGTGCCAGCAGCTTAGCGGGGGGAATAAGGGACGAGCAGTACTTC.

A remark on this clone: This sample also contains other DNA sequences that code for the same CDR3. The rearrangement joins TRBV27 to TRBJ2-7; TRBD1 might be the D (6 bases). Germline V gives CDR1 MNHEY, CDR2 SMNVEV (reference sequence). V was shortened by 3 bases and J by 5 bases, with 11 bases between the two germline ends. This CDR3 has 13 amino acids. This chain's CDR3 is CASSFTGSHEQYF. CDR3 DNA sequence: TGTGCCAGCAGTTTCACAGGGTCCCACGAGCAGTACTTC.

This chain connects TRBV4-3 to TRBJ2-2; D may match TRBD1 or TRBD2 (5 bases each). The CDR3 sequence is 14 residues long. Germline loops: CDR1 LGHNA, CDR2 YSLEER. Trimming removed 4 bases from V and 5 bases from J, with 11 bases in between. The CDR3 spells CASSPLEGTGELFF. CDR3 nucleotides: TGCGCCAGCAGCCCCCTAGAGGGGACCGGGGAGCTGTTTTTT.

The CDR3 coding sequence is TGTGCCAGCAGCTTGGGACTAGCGGTACTCACAGATACGCAGTATTTT. This gives the protein CASSLGLAVLTDTQYF. The genes are TRBV7-9 and TRBJ2-3, with 11 bases fitting TRBD2. The CDR3 loop spans 16 amino acids. The V segment lost 3 bases and the J segment 2 bases; nucleotides outside the gene matches: 4. CDR1 is SEHNR and CDR2 is FQNEAQ in the germline V gene (reference sequence).

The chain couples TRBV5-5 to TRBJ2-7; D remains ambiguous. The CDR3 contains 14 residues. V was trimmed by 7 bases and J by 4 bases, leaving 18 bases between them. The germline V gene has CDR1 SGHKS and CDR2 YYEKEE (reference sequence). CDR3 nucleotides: TGTGCCAGCGATGCCGAGCCTTCATTGTACGAGCAGTACTTC. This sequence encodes CASDAEPSLYEQYF.

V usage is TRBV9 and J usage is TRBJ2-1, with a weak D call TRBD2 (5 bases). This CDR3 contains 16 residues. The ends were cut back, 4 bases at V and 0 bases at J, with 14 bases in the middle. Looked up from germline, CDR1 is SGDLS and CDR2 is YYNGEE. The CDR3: CASSTSPGSSYNEQFF. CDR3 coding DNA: TGTGCCAGCAGCACAAGCCCGGGGAGCTCCTACAATGAGCAGTTCTTC.

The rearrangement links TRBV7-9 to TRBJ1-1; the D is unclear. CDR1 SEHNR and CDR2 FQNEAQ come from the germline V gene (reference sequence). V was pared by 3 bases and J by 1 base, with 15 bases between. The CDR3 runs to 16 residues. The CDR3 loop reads CASSLFVGSKNTEAFF. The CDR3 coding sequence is TGTGCCAGCAGCTTGTTTGTAGGAAGTAAGAACACTGAAGCTTTCTTT.

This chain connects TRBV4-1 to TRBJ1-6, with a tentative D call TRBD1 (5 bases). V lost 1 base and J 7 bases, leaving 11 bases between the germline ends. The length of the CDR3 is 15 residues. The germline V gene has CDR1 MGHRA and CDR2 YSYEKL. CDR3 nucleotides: TGCGCCAGCAGCCAAGGGGGGGTTTTCAATTCACCCCTCCACTTT. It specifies CASSQGGVFNSPLHF.

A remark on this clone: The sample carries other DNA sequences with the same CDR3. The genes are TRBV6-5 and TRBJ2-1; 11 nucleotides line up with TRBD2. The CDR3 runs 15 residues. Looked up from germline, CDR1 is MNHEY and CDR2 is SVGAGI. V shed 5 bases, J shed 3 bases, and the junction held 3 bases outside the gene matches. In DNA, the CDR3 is TGTGCCAGCAGTGCCACTAGCGGGGGCTACAATGAGCAGTTCTTC. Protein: CASSATSGGYNEQFF.

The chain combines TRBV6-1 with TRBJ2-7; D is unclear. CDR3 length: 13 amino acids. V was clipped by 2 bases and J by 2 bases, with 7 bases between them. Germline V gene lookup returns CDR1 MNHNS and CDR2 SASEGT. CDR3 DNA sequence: TGTGCCAGCAGTGAACAGAATCCCTACGAGCAGTACTTC. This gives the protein CASSEQNPYEQYF.

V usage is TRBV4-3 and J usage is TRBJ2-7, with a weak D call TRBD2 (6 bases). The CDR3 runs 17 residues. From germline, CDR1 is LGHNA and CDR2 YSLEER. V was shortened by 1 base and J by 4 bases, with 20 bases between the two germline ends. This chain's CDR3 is CASSQGLADSSSYEQYF. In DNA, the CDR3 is TGCGCCAGCAGCCAAGGGTTAGCGGATTCTAGTTCGTACGAGCAGTACTTC.

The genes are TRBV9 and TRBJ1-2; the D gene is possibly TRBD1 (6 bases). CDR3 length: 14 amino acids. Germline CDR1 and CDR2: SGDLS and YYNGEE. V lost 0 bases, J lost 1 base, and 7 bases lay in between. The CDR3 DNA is TGTGCCAGCAGCGTAGTGGACAGTAACTATGGCTACACCTTC. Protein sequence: CASSVVDSNYGYTF.

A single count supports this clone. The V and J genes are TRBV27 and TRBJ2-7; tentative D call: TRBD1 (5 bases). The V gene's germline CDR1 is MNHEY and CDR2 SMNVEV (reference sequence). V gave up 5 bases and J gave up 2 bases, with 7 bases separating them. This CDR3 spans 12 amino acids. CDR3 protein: CASSKGPYEQYF. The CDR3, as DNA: TGTGCCAGCAGTAAGGGGCCCTACGAGCAGTACTTC.

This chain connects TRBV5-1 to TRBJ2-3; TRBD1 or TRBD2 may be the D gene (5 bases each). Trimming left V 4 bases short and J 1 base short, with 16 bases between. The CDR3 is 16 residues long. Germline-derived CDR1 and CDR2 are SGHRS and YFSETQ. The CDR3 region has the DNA TGCGCCAGCAGCGGGGGTAAGGCCCCCCGCACAGATACGCAGTATTTT. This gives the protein CASSGGKAPRTDTQYF.

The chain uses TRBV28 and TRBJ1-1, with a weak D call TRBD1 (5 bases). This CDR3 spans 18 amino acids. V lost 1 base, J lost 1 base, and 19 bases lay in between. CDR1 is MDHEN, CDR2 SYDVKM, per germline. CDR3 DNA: TGTGCCAGCAGTTTATCTACCCCCGCGACAGATTCGAACACTGAAGCTTTCTTT. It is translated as CASSLSTPATDSNTEAFF.

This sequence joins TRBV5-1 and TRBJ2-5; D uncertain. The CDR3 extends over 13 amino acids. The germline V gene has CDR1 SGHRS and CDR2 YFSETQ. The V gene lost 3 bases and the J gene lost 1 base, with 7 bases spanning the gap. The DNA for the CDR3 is TGCGCCAGCAGCTACCGGGTCCAAGAGACCCAGTACTTC. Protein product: CASSYRVQETQYF.

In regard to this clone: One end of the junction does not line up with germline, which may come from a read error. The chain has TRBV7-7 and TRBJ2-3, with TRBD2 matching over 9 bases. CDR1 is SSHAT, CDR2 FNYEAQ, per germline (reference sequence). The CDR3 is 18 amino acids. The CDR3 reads CASSLELTSGPSTDTQYF. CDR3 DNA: TGTGCTAGCAGCTTAGAGTTGACTAGCGGTCCTAGCACAGATACGCAGTATTTT.

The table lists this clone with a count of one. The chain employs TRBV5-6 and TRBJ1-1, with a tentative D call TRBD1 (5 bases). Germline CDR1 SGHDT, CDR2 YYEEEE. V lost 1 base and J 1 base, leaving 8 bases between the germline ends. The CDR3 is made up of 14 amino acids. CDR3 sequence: CASSLSGPNTEAFF. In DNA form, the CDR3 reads TGTGCCAGCAGCTTGTCGGGACCGAACACTGAAGCTTTCTTT.

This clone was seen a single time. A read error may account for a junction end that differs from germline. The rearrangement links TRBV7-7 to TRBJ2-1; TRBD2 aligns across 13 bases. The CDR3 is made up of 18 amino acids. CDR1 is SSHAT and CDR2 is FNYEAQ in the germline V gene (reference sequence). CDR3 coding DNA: TGTGCTAGCAGCCCCCGGCCCGGACTAGCGGGAGTTGTGGATGAGCAGTTCTTC. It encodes CASSPRPGLAGVVDEQFF.

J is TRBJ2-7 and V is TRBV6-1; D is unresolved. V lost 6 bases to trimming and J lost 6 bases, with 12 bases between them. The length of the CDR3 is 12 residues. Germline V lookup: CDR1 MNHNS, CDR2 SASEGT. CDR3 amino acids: CASSETPVEQYF. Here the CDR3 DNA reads TGTGCCAGCAGCGAAACCCCCGTCGAGCAGTACTTC.

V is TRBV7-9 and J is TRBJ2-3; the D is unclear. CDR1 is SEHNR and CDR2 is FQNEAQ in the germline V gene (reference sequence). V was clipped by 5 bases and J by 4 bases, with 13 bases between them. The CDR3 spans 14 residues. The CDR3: CASSPTAKADTQYF. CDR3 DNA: TGTGCCAGCAGCCCAACCGCTAAGGCAGATACGCAGTATTTT.

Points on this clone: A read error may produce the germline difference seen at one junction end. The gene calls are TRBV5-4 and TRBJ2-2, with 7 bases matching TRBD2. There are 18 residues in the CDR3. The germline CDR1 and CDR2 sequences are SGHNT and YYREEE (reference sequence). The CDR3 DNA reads TGCGCCAGCAGCCAAGGCGACCTAGGACTAGAAGGCACCGGGGAGCTGTTTTTT. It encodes CASSQGDLGLEGTGELFF.

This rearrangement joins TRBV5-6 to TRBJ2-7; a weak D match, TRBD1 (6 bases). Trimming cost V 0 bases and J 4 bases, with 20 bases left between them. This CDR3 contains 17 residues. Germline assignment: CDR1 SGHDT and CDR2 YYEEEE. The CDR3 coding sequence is TGTGCCAGCAGCTTGGGGGGAACAGGGTACGTGATATACGAGCAGTACTTC. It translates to CASSLGGTGYVIYEQYF.

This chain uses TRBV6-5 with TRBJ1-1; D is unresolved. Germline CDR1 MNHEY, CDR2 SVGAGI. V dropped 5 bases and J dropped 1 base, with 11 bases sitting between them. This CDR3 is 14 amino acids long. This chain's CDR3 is CASSPSKGNTEAFF. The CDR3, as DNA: TGTGCCAGCAGTCCCTCAAAGGGGAACACTGAAGCTTTCTTT.

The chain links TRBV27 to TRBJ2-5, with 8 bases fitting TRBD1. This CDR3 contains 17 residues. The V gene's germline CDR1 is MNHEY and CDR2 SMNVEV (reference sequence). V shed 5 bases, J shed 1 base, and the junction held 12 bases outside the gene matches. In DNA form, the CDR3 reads TGTGCCAGCAGTGCCCTACCGGGACAGGAGACCCAAGAGACCCAGTACTTC. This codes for CASSALPGQETQETQYF.

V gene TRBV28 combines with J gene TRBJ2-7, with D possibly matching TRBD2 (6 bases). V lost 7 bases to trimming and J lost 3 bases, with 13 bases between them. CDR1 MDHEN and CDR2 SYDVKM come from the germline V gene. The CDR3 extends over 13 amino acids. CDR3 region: CASNYQGGYEQYF. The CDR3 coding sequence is TGTGCCAGCAATTACCAGGGAGGCTACGAGCAGTACTTC.

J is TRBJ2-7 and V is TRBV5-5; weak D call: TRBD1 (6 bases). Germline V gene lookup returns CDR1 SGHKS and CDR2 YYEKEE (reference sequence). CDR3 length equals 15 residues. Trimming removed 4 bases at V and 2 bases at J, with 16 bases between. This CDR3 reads CASSAYSGTPYEQYF. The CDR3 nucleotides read TGTGCCAGCAGCGCGTACTCCGGGACACCCTACGAGCAGTACTTC.

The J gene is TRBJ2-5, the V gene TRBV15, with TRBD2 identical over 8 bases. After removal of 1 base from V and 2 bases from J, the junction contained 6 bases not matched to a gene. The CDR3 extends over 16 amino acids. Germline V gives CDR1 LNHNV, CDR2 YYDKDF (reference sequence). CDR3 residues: CATSRARGGLQETQYF. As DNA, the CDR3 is TGTGCCACCAGCAGAGCACGGGGGGGTTTGCAAGAGACCCAGTACTTC.